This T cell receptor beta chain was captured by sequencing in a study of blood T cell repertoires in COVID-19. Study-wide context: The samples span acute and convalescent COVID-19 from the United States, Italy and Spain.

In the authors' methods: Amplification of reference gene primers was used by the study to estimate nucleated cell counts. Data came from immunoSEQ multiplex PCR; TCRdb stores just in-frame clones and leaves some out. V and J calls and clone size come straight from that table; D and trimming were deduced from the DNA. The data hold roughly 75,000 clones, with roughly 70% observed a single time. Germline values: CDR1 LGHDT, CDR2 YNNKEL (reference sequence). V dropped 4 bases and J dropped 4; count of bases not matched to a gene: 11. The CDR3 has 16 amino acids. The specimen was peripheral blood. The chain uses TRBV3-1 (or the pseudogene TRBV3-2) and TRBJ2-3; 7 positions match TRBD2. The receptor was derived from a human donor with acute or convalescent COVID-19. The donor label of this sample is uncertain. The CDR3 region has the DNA TGTGCCAGCAGCCGCCAGACTAGCCTCGGTGCAGATACGCAGTATTTT. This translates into CASSRQTSLGADTQYF.